These T cell receptor beta chains were read from a single sample in a study of OX40 agonist ivuxolimab in advanced cancers. Sequencing used immunoSEQ multiplex PCR; TCRdb keeps in-frame clones, though not all of them. The data show 99,000 or so clones, with around 92% seen just once and roughly 0.27% held by the top ten. Specimen: CD4+ or CD8+ T cells sorted from blood, collected in a trial of the OX40 agonist ivuxolimab. These receptor sequences come from an adult with an advanced solid tumor such as melanoma, head and neck, liver or kidney cancer. Each CDR3 is given with its conserved first and last residue. A D gene is named only where the DNA matches it firmly. Expanded clones are given a class, and other clones once, few, many or no size at all.

>TRBV19|once|TRBJ2-7|TRBD1
CASSAGTGPSQYF
TGTGCCAGTAGTGCCGGGACAGGTCCATCTCAGTACTTC
>TRBV6-1|NA|TRBJ1-6|NA
CASSENQGWNSPLHF
TGTGCCAGCAGTGAAAACCAGGGGTGGAATTCACCCCTCCACTTT
>TRBV2|NA|TRBJ1-1|TRBD1
CASSGQGLNTEAFF
TGTGCCAGCAGCGGACAGGGCCTCAACACTGAAGCTTTCTTT
>TRBV7-2|once|TRBJ2-2|NA
CASSLGILRGRAGELFF
TGTGCCAGCAGCTTAGGAATCTTGCGGGGGCGGGCCGGGGAGCTGTTTTTT
>TRBV5-1|NA|TRBJ2-6|NA
CASLSGGTGANVLTF
TGCGCCAGCTTATCTGGGGGAACCGGGGCCAACGTCCTGACTTTC
>TRBV19|NA|TRBJ1-5|NA
CASSIMGVGDQPQHF
TGTGCCAGTAGTATTATGGGGGTAGGGGATCAGCCCCAGCATTTT
>TRBV30|NA|TRBJ1-1|TRBD1
CALSRDRPKEAFF
TGTGCTTTGTCCCGGGACAGGCCCAAGGAAGCTTTCTTT
>TRBV15|NA|TRBJ1-5|NA
CATSRDRVGGASNQPQHF
TGTGCCACCAGCAGAGATCGTGTGGGGGGAGCCAGCAATCAGCCCCAGCATTTT
>TRBV19|few|TRBJ2-4|TRBD2
CAASGTAKNIQYF
TGTGCCGCAAGCGGGACGGCCAAAAACATTCAGTACTTC
>TRBV9|NA|TRBJ1-3|TRBD1
CASSVQGAGNTIYF
TGTGCCAGCAGCGTACAGGGGGCTGGAAACACCATATATTTT
>TRBV7-2|NA|TRBJ1-2|NA
CASRLGPNYGYTF
TGTGCCAGCAGGTTGGGACCAAACTATGGCTACACCTTC
>TRBV28|NA|TRBJ2-1|NA
CASGTTYNEQFF
TGTGCCAGCGGGACAACATACAATGAGCAGTTCTTC
>TRBV9|once|TRBJ2-3|NA
CASSVQTADTQYF
TGTGCCAGCAGCGTTCAAACTGCGGATACGCAGTATTTT
>TRBV5-4|NA|TRBJ2-1|NA
CASSTNVGSYNEQFF
TGTGCCAGCAGCACCAATGTTGGCTCCTACAATGAGCAGTTCTTC
>TRBV7-9|NA|TRBJ1-1|NA
CASSFSTRTEAFF
TGTGCCAGCAGCTTCTCCACTCGCACTGAAGCTTTCTTT
>TRBV28|few|TRBJ2-4|TRBD1
CASSPWTGPIKNIQYF
TGTGCCAGCAGTCCCTGGACAGGGCCGATCAAAAACATTCAGTACTTC
>TRBV15|NA|TRBJ1-5|NA
CATSSQDNQPQHF
TGTGCCACCAGCAGTCAGGATAATCAGCCCCAGCATTTT
>TRBV2|NA|TRBJ2-1|NA
CASNADRYNEQFF
TGTGCCAGCAACGCGGACAGATACAATGAGCAGTTCTTC
>TRBV4-2|NA|TRBJ2-2|NA
CASSPTSGDDTGELFF
TGTGCCAGCAGCCCAACATCAGGGGACGACACCGGGGAGCTGTTTTTT
>TRBV30|NA|TRBJ2-3|NA
CAWRGRPSTDTQYF
TGTGCCTGGAGGGGTCGGCCTAGCACAGATACGCAGTATTTT
>TRBV4-3|NA|TRBJ2-6|NA
CASSQVPATGANVLTF
TGCGCCAGCAGCCAAGTACCCGCAACTGGGGCCAACGTCCTGACTTTC
>TRBV5-4|once|TRBJ2-1|NA
CASSGLYLSGIGSSYNEQFF
TGTGCCAGCAGCGGCCTCTATCTTAGCGGCATCGGCAGCTCCTACAATGAGCAGTTCTTC
>TRBV2|NA|TRBJ2-3|TRBD2
CASSEGLVTDTQYF
TGTGCCAGCAGTGAGGGACTAGTGACAGATACGCAGTATTTT
>TRBV19|NA|TRBJ1-3|NA
CASTPPGKSGNTIYF
TGTGCCAGTACCCCTCCAGGGAAATCTGGAAACACCATATATTTT
>TRBV5-1|NA|TRBJ2-6|NA
CASSLDGGYSGANVLTF
TGCGCCAGCAGCTTGGATGGTGGGTACTCTGGGGCCAACGTCCTGACTTTC
>TRBV20-1|NA|TRBJ2-2|NA
CSAANTGELFF
TGCAGTGCTGCAAATACCGGGGAGCTGTTTTTT
>TRBV11-2|NA|TRBJ2-1|NA
CASSLGAGTYNEQFF
TGTGCCAGCAGCTTAGGGGCGGGTACCTACAATGAGCAGTTCTTC
>TRBV6-5|NA|TRBJ2-3|TRBD1
CASSYGPGQVTYTQYF
TGTGCCAGCAGTTACGGACCGGGACAGGTGACCTATACGCAGTATTTT
>TRBV30|NA|TRBJ2-1|NA
CAWSVSADNEQFF
TGTGCCTGGAGTGTATCGGCCGACAATGAGCAGTTCTTC
>TRBV2|NA|TRBJ1-4|NA
CASSEIQGWEKLFF
TGTGCCAGCAGTGAAATACAGGGTTGGGAAAAACTGTTTTTT
>TRBV28|NA|TRBJ2-1|NA
CASSFQRAGEFF
TGTGCCAGCAGTTTTCAGAGGGCAGGGGAGTTCTTC
>TRBV10-3|NA|TRBJ1-1|NA
CAISDLWKNTEAFF
TGTGCCATCAGTGACCTCTGGAAGAACACTGAAGCTTTCTTT
>TRBV4-3|NA|TRBJ1-1|TRBD1
CASSPRTGGTEAFF
TGCGCCAGCAGCCCGCGGACAGGCGGAACTGAAGCTTTCTTT
>TRBV30|NA|TRBJ2-3|TRBD1
CARTGTELTDTQYF
TGTGCCCGGACGGGGACAGAGCTCACAGATACGCAGTATTTT
>TRBV27|NA|TRBJ2-7|NA
CASSTSRDRAYEQYF
TGTGCCAGCAGTACTAGCCGAGACAGGGCTTACGAGCAGTACTTC
>TRBV6-6|NA|TRBJ1-1|TRBD1
CASSPPTGGHTEAFF
TGTGCCAGCAGTCCGCCGACAGGGGGCCACACTGAAGCTTTCTTT
>TRBV30|NA|TRBJ2-5|NA
CAWSGGLSETQYF
TGTGCCTGGAGTGGAGGGTTGTCCGAGACCCAGTACTTC
>TRBV7-9|few|TRBJ1-1|TRBD1
CASSRTDRGEAFF
TGTGCCAGCAGCCGAACGGACAGGGGAGAAGCTTTCTTT
>TRBV5-5|NA|TRBJ1-6|NA
CASSFSNSPLHF
TGTGCCAGCAGCTTTTCTAATTCACCCCTCCACTTT
>TRBV19|NA|TRBJ2-1|TRBD2
CASTGRTSGGNEQFF
TGTGCCAGTACCGGAAGGACTAGCGGGGGCAATGAGCAGTTCTTC
>TRBV4-2|NA|TRBJ2-1|TRBD2
CASSQDGLAEYNEQFF
TGTGCCAGCAGCCAAGATGGGCTAGCGGAATACAATGAGCAGTTCTTC
>TRBV6-5|NA|TRBJ1-6|NA
CASSYSLLNSPLHF
TGTGCCAGCAGTTACTCGCTCCTTAATTCACCCCTCCACTTT
>TRBV29-1|once|TRBJ1-5|NA
CSARLSNQPQHF
TGCAGCGCCAGGCTTAGCAATCAGCCCCAGCATTTT
>TRBV6-5|NA|TRBJ1-2|TRBD1
CASRTGTGEGYTF
TGTGCCAGCAGAACCGGGACAGGGGAAGGCTACACCTTC
>TRBV7-2|once|TRBJ1-2|TRBD1
CASRDRDSTSNGYTF
TGTGCCAGCAGGGACCGGGACAGCACTTCAAATGGCTACACCTTC